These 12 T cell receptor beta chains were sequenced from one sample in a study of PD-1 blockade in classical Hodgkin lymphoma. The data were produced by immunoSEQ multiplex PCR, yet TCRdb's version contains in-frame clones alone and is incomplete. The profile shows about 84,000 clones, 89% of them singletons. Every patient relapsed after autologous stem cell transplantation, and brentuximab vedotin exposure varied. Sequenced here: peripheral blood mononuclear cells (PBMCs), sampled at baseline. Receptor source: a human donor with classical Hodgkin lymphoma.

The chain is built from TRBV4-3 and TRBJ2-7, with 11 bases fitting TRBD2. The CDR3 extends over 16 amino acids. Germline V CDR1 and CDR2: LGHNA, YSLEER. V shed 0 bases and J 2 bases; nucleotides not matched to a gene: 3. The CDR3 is CASSQEIAGGPYEQYF. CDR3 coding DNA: TGCGCCAGCAGCCAAGAAATAGCGGGAGGGCCCTACGAGCAGTACTTC.

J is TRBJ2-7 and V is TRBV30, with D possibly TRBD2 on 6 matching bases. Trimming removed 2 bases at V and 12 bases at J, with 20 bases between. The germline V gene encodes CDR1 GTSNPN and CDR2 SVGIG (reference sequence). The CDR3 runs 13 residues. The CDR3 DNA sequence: TGTGCCTGGAGTAGCGGTCCGGGAGCCTTCGGGTACTTC. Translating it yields CAWSSGPGAFGYF.

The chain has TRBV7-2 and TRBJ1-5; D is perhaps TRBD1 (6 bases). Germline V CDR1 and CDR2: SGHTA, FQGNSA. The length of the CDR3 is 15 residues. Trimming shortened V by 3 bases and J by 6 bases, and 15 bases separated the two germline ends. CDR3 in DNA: TGTGCCAGCAGCTTCAGCGGGGGGGCGTTTCAGCCCCAGCATTTT. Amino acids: CASSFSGGAFQPQHF.

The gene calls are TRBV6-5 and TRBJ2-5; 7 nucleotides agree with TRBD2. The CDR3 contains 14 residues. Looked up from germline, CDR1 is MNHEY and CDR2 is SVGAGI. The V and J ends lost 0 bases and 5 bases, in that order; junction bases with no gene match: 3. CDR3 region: CASSYSTSPETQYF. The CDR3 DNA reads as TGTGCCAGCAGTTACTCGACTAGCCCGGAGACCCAGTACTTC.

In DNA form, the CDR3 reads TGTGCCAGCAGCTTGGGAGGGAAAGAAAGAGCTTTCTTT. It is translated as CASSLGGKERAFF. This chain connects TRBV7-2 to TRBJ1-1; D is unresolved. V gave up 3 bases and J gave up 10 bases, with 15 bases separating them. Germline CDR1 SGHTA, CDR2 FQGNSA. The CDR3 covers 13 residues.

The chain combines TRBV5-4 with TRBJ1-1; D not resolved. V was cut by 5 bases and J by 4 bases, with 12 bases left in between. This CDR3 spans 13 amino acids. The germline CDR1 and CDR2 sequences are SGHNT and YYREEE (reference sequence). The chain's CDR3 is CASSRVPGTEAFF. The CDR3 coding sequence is TGTGCCAGCAGTAGGGTTCCTGGCACTGAAGCTTTCTTT.

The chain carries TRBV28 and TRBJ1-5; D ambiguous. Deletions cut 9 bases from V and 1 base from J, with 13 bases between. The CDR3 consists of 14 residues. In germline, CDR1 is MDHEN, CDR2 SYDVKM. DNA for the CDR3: TGTGCCAGTCATGTGGCTCTCAGCAATCAGCCCCAGCATTTT. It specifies CASHVALSNQPQHF.

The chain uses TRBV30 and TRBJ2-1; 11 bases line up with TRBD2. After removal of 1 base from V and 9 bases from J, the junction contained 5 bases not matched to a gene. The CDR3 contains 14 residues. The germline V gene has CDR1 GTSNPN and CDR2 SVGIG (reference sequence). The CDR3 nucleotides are TGTGCCTGGAGTGAGGGTAGCGGGAGGGTTGAGCAGTTCTTC. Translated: CAWSEGSGRVEQFF. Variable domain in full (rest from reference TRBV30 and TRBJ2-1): SQTIHQWPATLVQPVGSPLSLECTVEGTSNPNLYWYRQAAGRGLQLLFYSVGIGQISSEVPQNLSASRPQDRQFILSSKKLLLSDSGFYLCAWSEGSGRVEQFFGPGTRLTVL.

The CDR3: CANSPSQRGAYGYTF. The DNA for the CDR3 is TGTGCCAACTCACCCAGCCAGAGGGGGGCCTATGGCTACACCTTC. The rearrangement uses TRBV28 and TRBJ1-2; D perhaps matches TRBD1 (6 bases). Deletions cut 10 bases from V and 4 bases from J, with 22 bases between. Per germline, CDR1 MDHEN and CDR2 SYDVKM. The CDR3 is 15 amino acids.

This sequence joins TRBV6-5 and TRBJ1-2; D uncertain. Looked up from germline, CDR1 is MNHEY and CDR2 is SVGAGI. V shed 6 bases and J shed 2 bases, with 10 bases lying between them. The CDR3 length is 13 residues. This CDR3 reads CASSNGGNYGYTF. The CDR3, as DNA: TGTGCCAGCAGCAATGGTGGGAACTATGGCTACACCTTC.

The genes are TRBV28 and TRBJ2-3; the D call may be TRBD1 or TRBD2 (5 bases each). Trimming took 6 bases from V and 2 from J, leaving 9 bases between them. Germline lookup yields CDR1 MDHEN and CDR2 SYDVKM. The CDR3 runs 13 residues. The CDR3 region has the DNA TGTGCCAGCAGGGGGGATTACACAGATACGCAGTATTTT. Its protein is CASRGDYTDTQYF.

CDR3 protein: CASSKCSRGDTGELFF. The CDR3 DNA reads TGTGCCAGCAGCAAATGCTCTAGGGGGGACACCGGGGAGCTGTTTTTT. The chain couples TRBV21-1 to TRBJ2-2. TRBV21-1 is a known pseudogene. This CDR3 has 16 residues.